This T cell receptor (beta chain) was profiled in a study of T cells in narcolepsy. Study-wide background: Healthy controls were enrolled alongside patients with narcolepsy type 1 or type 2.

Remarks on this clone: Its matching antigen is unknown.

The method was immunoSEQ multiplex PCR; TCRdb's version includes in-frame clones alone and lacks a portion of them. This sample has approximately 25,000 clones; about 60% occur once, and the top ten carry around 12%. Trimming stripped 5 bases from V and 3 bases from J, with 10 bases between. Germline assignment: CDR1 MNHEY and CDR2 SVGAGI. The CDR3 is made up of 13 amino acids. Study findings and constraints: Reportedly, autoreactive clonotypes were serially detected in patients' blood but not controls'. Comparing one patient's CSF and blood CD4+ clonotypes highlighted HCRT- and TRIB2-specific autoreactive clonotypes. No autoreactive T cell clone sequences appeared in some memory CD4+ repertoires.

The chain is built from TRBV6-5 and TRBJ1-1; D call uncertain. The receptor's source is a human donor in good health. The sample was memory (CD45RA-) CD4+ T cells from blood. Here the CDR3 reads CASSRTWDTEAFF. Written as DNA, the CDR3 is TGTGCCAGCAGTCGGACTTGGGACACTGAAGCTTTCTTT.